The TCR beta chain described here comes from a study of response to subunit inactivated influenza vaccine. General observations from the study: Each seasonal flu vaccination may recruit only limited new T cells, authors suggested.

Per germline, CDR1 SGHTA and CDR2 FQGNSA. Trimming removed 2 bases from V and 5 bases from J, with 12 bases in between. The CDR3 contains 14 residues. This clonotype was detected ten times or more. Its antigen remains unidentified. MiXCR, run by TCRdb on the RT-PCR reads, gives a single entry per CDR3 protein. This sample has 490,000 or so distinct CDR3 sequences, with 7.6% found just once. The source of this sequence is a man aged 50 to 75 who received an inactivated influenza vaccine. Material: PBMCs from blood, obtained roughly 24 months after vaccination. The chain is built from TRBV7-2 and TRBJ1-1, with D maybe TRBD1 (6 bases). Written as DNA, the CDR3 is TGTGCCAGCAGCTTATACAGGGAGGTAACTGAAGCTTTCTTT. It yields the protein CASSLYREVTEAFF.